This record looks at one TCR beta chain sequence and its context. Its matching antigen is unknown. The sample is drawn from a study of CD8+ T cells in alopecia areata. Study observations and caveats: In scalp, tofacitinib significantly decreased clonality and expanded CD8+ clones among the top 100.

RNA extraction and reverse transcription yielded cDNA as sequencing template. Profiling relied on immunoSEQ multiplex PCR, and the TCRdb table lists in-frame clones only, not all of them. The table has fewer than 250,000 clones, more than 55% seen once. The germline V gene encodes CDR1 GTSNPN and CDR2 SVGIG (reference sequence). This CDR3 spans 13 amino acids. V lost 1 base and J lost 14; bases outside the gene matches: 8. Treatment of the sample: oral pan-JAK inhibitor, 5-10 mg twice daily. The gene calls are TRBV30 and TRBJ1-6; 7 bases match TRBD1. The specimen was CD4+ T cells sorted from blood, collected at week 4, from a patient treated with tofacitinib. This receptor was obtained from a human donor with alopecia areata. CDR3 sequence: CAWSEGQAEALHF. The CDR3 DNA is TGTGCCTGGAGTGAAGGACAGGCTGAGGCCCTCCACTTT. The full variable domain, with the rest looked up from reference TRBV30 and TRBJ1-6, is SQTIHQWPATLVQPVGSPLSLECTVEGTSNPNLYWYRQAAGRGLQLLFYSVGIGQISSEVPQNLSASRPQDRQFILSSKKLLLSDSGFYLCAWSEGQAEALHFGNGTRLTVT.